Below are 15 T cell receptor beta chains sequenced from a single sample in a study of T cell responses to AZD1222 COVID-19 vaccine. Sequencing used immunoSEQ multiplex PCR; TCRdb keeps in-frame clones, though not all of them. The data contain under 150,000 clones, 70% to 90% of them singletons. The specimen was peripheral blood, collected 28 days after the second AZD1222 dose. These receptors came from an adult who received the AZD1222 COVID-19 vaccine.

V usage is TRBV7-9 and J usage is TRBJ2-3; D gene uncertain. Deletions cut 5 bases from V and 0 bases from J, with 12 bases between. The CDR3 covers 15 residues. Germline CDR1 is SEHNR and CDR2 is FQNEAQ (reference sequence). Written as DNA, the CDR3 is TGTGCCAGCAGCAAGGACCTAATAAGCACAGATACGCAGTATTTT. Translating gives CASSKDLISTDTQYF.

The CDR3 DNA reads as TGTGCCAGCAGTTTAACCCGACGAGGGGAAGCTTTCTTT. Amino acids: CASSLTRRGEAFF. The chain joins TRBV12-3 or TRBV12-4 to TRBJ1-1; D uncertain. The germline V and J ends were trimmed by 2 bases and 8 bases, with 12 bases remaining between them. The CDR3 consists of 13 residues.

This chain connects TRBV4-1 to TRBJ2-1; 9 bases line up with TRBD2. V gave up 0 bases and J gave up 10 bases; unmatched junction bases: 13. The CDR3 totals 17 residues. In germline, CDR1 is MGHRA, CDR2 YSYEKL. CDR3 in DNA: TGCGCCAGCAGCCAAGATCGGGGTAGCGGGAGCCGTAGGGAGCAGTTCTTC. This gives the protein CASSQDRGSGSRREQFF.

This chain uses TRBV7-9 with TRBJ2-2; TRBD1 might be the D (6 bases). The CDR3 contains 17 residues. Trimming removed 2 bases at V and 6 bases at J, with 19 bases between. Germline loops: CDR1 SEHNR, CDR2 FQNEAQ (reference sequence). Here the CDR3 reads CASSLSPAGDDAGELFF. DNA for the CDR3: TGTGCCAGCAGCTTATCCCCGGCAGGGGATGATGCCGGGGAGCTGTTTTTT. Full variable domain (rest looked up from reference TRBV7-9 and TRBJ2-2): DTGVSQNPRHKITKRGQNVTFRCDPISEHNRLYWYRQTLGQGPEFLTYFQNEAQLEKSRLLSDRFSAERPKGSFSTLEIQRTEQGDSAMYLCASSLSPAGDDAGELFFGEGSRLTVL.

The V gene is TRBV19, the J gene TRBJ1-6; perhaps TRBD1 as D (6 bases). The germline gives CDR1 LNHDA, CDR2 SQIVND (reference sequence). With 6 bases removed from V and 15 bases from J, the gap between germline ends came to 21 bases. This CDR3 has 14 amino acids. Here the CDR3 DNA reads TGTGCCAGTAGCCAACAGGGTTTAGGCGGACTCCTCCACTTT. Its translation is CASSQQGLGGLLHF.

This clone was observed a single time. This chain links TRBV2 with TRBJ1-6; the D is unclear. Looked up from germline, CDR1 is SNHLY and CDR2 is FYNNEI. Trimming cost V 3 bases and J 2 bases, with 8 bases left between them. The length of the CDR3 is 15 residues. In DNA, the CDR3 is TGTGCCAGCAGTGAGTCGATTACCTATAATTCACCCCTCCACTTT. Its protein is CASSESITYNSPLHF.

The chain uses TRBV10-2 and TRBJ1-5; 9 bases match TRBD1. The germline V gene has CDR1 WSHSY and CDR2 SAAADI. The CDR3 is 15 amino acids. V gave up 6 bases and J gave up 0 bases; unmatched junction bases: 3. The CDR3 protein is CASRGQGISNQPQHF. DNA for the CDR3: TGCGCCAGCAGAGGACAGGGGATTAGCAATCAGCCCCAGCATTTT.

The chain combines TRBV29-1 with TRBJ2-1; 9 positions agree with TRBD1. J gave up 8 bases and V 7 bases, and 3 bases lay outside the gene matches. In germline, CDR1 is SQVTM, CDR2 ANQGSEA. This CDR3 is 11 amino acids long. In DNA, the CDR3 is TGCAGCGGGGACAGGGCCGATGAGCAGTTCTTC. Amino acids: CSGDRADEQFF.

V and J are TRBV25-1 and TRBJ1-2; D is unresolved. V gave up 3 bases and J gave up 0 bases, with 8 bases separating them. CDR1 is MGHDK, CDR2 SYGVNS, per germline. CDR3 length: 14 residues. The CDR3 reads CASSEFTTNYGYTF. The DNA of the CDR3 is TGTGCCAGCAGTGAGTTCACCACTAACTATGGCTACACCTTC.

This chain joins TRBV6-6 and TRBJ1-5; maybe TRBD1 (5 bases). CDR1 and CDR2 from the germline V gene are MNHNY and SVGAGI (reference sequence). CDR3 length equals 15 residues. The V gene lost 5 bases and the J gene lost 2 bases, with 13 bases spanning the gap. CDR3 sequence (DNA): TGTGCCAGCAGTGCCGGGACCCCCGGCAATCAGCCCCAGCATTTT. Translation: CASSAGTPGNQPQHF.

V gene TRBV7-9 combines with J gene TRBJ1-2; D call uncertain. The germline CDR1 and CDR2 sequences are SEHNR and FQNEAQ (reference sequence). V was shortened by 5 bases and J by 4 bases, with 14 bases between the two germline ends. The CDR3 covers 14 residues. CDR3: CASSLLGPAYGYTF. DNA for the CDR3: TGTGCCAGCAGCCTTCTTGGGCCAGCCTATGGCTACACCTTC.

This clone was observed a single time. The chain is built from TRBV5-1 and TRBJ1-1; D remains unclear. CDR3 length equals 15 residues. Germline V gene data show CDR1 as SGHRS and CDR2 as YFSETQ. The V and J ends lost 5 bases and 5 bases respectively, with 19 bases between them. The CDR3 sequence: CASRSLGSGGTEAFF. The CDR3 DNA sequence: TGCGCCAGCAGGTCCTTAGGCTCCGGTGGAACTGAAGCTTTCTTT.

The rearrangement links TRBV6-5 to TRBJ2-2; 7 bases match TRBD1. With V trimmed by 2 bases and J by 4 bases, 4 bases remained unmatched. Germline V gives CDR1 MNHEY, CDR2 SVGAGI. The CDR3 is 15 amino acids. The CDR3 reads CASSYQQGSTGELFF. In DNA, the CDR3 is TGTGCCAGCAGTTACCAACAGGGGAGCACCGGGGAGCTGTTTTTT.

This clone was recorded only once. The V and J genes are TRBV6-2 or TRBV6-3 and TRBJ1-2; D remains ambiguous. The CDR3 totals 14 residues. The germline gives CDR1 MNHEY, CDR2 SVGEGT. V dropped 6 bases and J dropped 4 bases, with 15 bases sitting between them. The CDR3 DNA is TGTGCCAGCAGACCTGGACTGACTGCCTATGGCTACACCTTC. Amino acids: CASRPGLTAYGYTF.

This chain connects TRBV2 to TRBJ1-1; 8 bases are a match to TRBD1. CDR1 SNHLY and CDR2 FYNNEI come from the germline V gene. V was pared by 6 bases and J by 1 base, with 4 bases of the junction left unmatched. The CDR3 spans 14 residues. CDR3 coding DNA: TGTGCCAGCAGGGGGGGACAGGAGAACACTGAAGCTTTCTTT. It translates to CASRGGQENTEAFF. The full variable domain, its missing parts supplied by reference TRBV2 and TRBJ1-1, is EPEVTQTPSHQVTQMGQEVILRCVPISNHLYFYWYRQILGQKVEFLVSFYNNEISEKSEIFDDQFSVERPDGSNFTLKIRSTKLEDSAMYFCASRGGQENTEAFFGQGTRLTVV.